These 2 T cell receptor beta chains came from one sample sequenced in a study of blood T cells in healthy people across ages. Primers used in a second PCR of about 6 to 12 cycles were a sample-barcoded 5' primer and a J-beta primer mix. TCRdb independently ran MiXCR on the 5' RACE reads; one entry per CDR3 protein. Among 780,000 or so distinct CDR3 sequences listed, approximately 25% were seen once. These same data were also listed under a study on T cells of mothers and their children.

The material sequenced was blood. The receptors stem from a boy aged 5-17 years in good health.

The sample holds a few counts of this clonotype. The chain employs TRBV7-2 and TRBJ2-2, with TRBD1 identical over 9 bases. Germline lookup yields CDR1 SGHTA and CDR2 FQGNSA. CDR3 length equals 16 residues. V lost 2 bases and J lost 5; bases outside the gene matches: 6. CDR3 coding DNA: TGTGCCAGCAGCTTAACGGTGGGACAGGGTACCGGGGAGCTGTTTTTT. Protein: CASSLTVGQGTGELFF.

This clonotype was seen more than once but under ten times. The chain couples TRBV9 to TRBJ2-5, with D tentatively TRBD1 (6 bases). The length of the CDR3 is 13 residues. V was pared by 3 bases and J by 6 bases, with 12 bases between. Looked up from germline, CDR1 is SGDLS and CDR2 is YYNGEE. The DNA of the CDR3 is TGTGCCAGCAGCGAGGGACAAGCGCAGACCCAGTACTTC. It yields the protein CASSEGQAQTQYF.